The next 25 T cell receptor beta chains were all read from a single sample in a study of beta chain features in type 1 diabetes. Study-level points and caveats: Shorter TCRB CDR3s, moderately but significantly so, marked every one of the four CD4+ subsets in Type 1 diabetes patients.

Antigens for these TCRs are unknown. The whole isolated RNA underwent reverse transcription, so sequencing captured expressed TCRB transcripts. Assay: immunoSEQ multiplex PCR; the TCRdb copy retains only in-frame clones and omits some. The table records roughly 300,000 clones, 9.3% of them present only once. Material for sequencing was central memory CD4+ T cells from blood. These receptors were taken from a man in his thirties or forties with type 1 diabetes.

The chain links TRBV5-1 to TRBJ1-1, with D unresolved. Germline-derived CDR1 and CDR2 are SGHRS and YFSETQ. The CDR3 totals 15 residues. Trimming pared 4 bases from V and 1 base from J, leaving 14 bases between. The CDR3 sequence is CASSRSTVANTEAFF. The CDR3 DNA reads TGCGCCAGCAGCCGGAGTACCGTGGCGAACACTGAAGCTTTCTTT.

This clone was observed a handful of times. DNA for the CDR3: TGCAGCGGCCAGGGGAGGTCTGAAGCTTTCTTT. Translated: CSGQGRSEAFF. The chain uses TRBV29-1 and TRBJ1-1; maybe TRBD1 (6 bases). V gave up 7 bases and J gave up 6 bases, with 12 bases separating them. This CDR3 comprises 11 residues. Germline CDR1 is SQVTM and CDR2 is ANQGSEA.

The chain combines TRBV15 with TRBJ2-5; TRBD2 matches 11 bases. Germline lookup yields CDR1 LNHNV and CDR2 YYDKDF (reference sequence). J lost 1 base, V lost 1 base, and 2 bases had no gene match. This CDR3 comprises 16 residues. CDR3 nucleotide sequence: TGTGCCACCAGCAGAGGACTAGCGGGGACCCAAGAGACCCAGTACTTC. As protein: CATSRGLAGTQETQYF.

V gene TRBV6-4 combines with J gene TRBJ2-7, with 8 positions matching TRBD1. There are 16 residues in the CDR3. The J segment lost 3 bases and the V segment lost 6 bases, leaving 13 bases of the junction unmatched. From germline, CDR1 is MRHNA and CDR2 SNTAGT. CDR3 in DNA: TGTGCCAGCAGAGTCCGATCGGACAGGGTGGACTACGAGCAGTACTTC. Encoded protein: CASRVRSDRVDYEQYF.

The CDR3 DNA is TGTGCCAGCAGTTATTATGCAGGACCTAACTATGGCTACACCTTC. Protein product: CASSYYAGPNYGYTF. The chain combines TRBV6-6 with TRBJ1-2, with D uncertain. CDR3 length: 15 residues. Germline assignment: CDR1 MNHNY and CDR2 SVGAGI (reference sequence). V shed 3 bases and J shed 0 bases, with 11 bases lying between them.

The rearrangement links TRBV7-2 to TRBJ1-5, with unresolved D. The length of the CDR3 is 16 residues. Germline V CDR1 and CDR2: SGHTA, FQGNSA. V was trimmed by 4 bases and J by 3 bases, leaving 16 bases between them. CDR3 amino acids: CASSYSWQFPNQPQHF. CDR3 sequence (DNA): TGTGCCAGCAGCTATTCGTGGCAATTTCCCAATCAGCCCCAGCATTTT.

The CDR3 bases are TGTGCCACCAGCAGAGTCTTCGGTACAGATACGCAGTATTTT. This sequence encodes CATSRVFGTDTQYF. The chain uses TRBV15 and TRBJ2-3; D is unclear. With 1 base removed from V and 3 bases from J, the gap between germline ends came to 8 bases. The CDR3 loop spans 14 amino acids. Per the germline V gene, CDR1 is LNHNV and CDR2 is YYDKDF (reference sequence).

This chain links TRBV20-1 with TRBJ1-1, with D hard to call. Trimming shortened V by 0 bases and J by 10 bases, and 9 bases separated the two germline ends. The length of the CDR3 is 11 residues. Germline CDR1 and CDR2: DFQATT and SNEGSKA (reference sequence). The CDR3 nucleotides are TGCAGTGCTAGAGACGAAGGTGGAGCTTTCTTT. Protein: CSARDEGGAFF.

This clone was observed a handful of times. The rearrangement links TRBV28 to TRBJ2-4; 9 positions match TRBD2. Trimming at V came to 3 bases and at J to 9 bases, leaving 3 bases not matched to a gene. The length of the CDR3 is 13 residues. The germline V gene has CDR1 MDHEN and CDR2 SYDVKM. In DNA form, the CDR3 reads TGTGCCAGCAGTTTTAGCGGGGGAACCATTCAGTACTTC. It yields the protein CASSFSGGTIQYF.

The V and J genes are TRBV5-1 and TRBJ1-1; tentatively, D is TRBD1 (5 bases). The CDR3 has 13 residues. The germline gives CDR1 SGHRS, CDR2 YFSETQ. Trimming left V 3 bases short and J 3 bases short, with 9 bases between. CDR3 coding DNA: TGCGCCAGCAGCTCCCGGGGGGACACTGAAGCTTTCTTT. This encodes CASSSRGDTEAFF.

The V call is TRBV12-5, the J call TRBJ2-1; possibly TRBD2 for D (7 bases). The ends were cut back, 7 bases at V and 3 bases at J, with 19 bases in the middle. From germline, CDR1 is LGHNT and CDR2 FRNRAP. The CDR3 sequence is 16 residues long. CDR3 nucleotide sequence: TGTGCTAGTGCCAAACTATCGGGGGGCGGCTACAATGAGCAGTTCTTC. Translating it yields CASAKLSGGGYNEQFF. Drawing the rest from reference TRBV12-5 and TRBJ2-1, the complete variable domain is DARVTQTPRHKVTEMGQEVTMRCQPILGHNTVFWYRQTMMQGLELLAYFRNRAPLDDSGMPKDRFSAEMPDATLATLKIQPSEPRDSAVYFCASAKLSGGGYNEQFFGPGTRLTVL.

The V call is TRBV29-1, the J call TRBJ2-1; no firm D call. CDR1 and CDR2 from the germline V gene are SQVTM and ANQGSEA. This CDR3 region has 11 residues. The V end was cut by 3 bases, the J end by 4 bases, with 4 bases between. CDR3 DNA sequence: TGCAGCGTTGACGAGTACAATGAGCAGTTCTTC. It specifies CSVDEYNEQFF.

This sequence joins TRBV11-3 and TRBJ2-5; D ambiguous. The CDR3 is 14 residues long. CDR1 and CDR2 from the germline V gene are SGHNT and YENEEA. V was shortened by 4 bases and J by 7 bases, with 16 bases between the two germline ends. In nucleotides, the CDR3 is TGTGCCAGCAGCTCCAGAATACCCCCGGGGACCCAGTACTTC. Translating gives CASSSRIPPGTQYF. The full variable domain, with the rest looked up from reference TRBV11-3 and TRBJ2-5, is EAGVVQSPRYKIIEKKQPVAFWCNPISGHNTLYWYLQNLGQGPELLIRYENEEAVDDSQLPKDRFSAERLKGVDSTLKIQPAELGDSAVYLCASSSRIPPGTQYFGPGTRLLVL.

This clone was detected only a few times. This chain joins TRBV28 and TRBJ2-1; D remains unclear. V shed 5 bases and J shed 1 base, with 6 bases lying between them. Germline-derived CDR1 and CDR2 are MDHEN and SYDVKM. The length of the CDR3 is 13 residues. CDR3 nucleotides: TGTGCCAGCAGTACAGCGTCCTACAATGAGCAGTTCTTC. It specifies CASSTASYNEQFF.

J is TRBJ1-1 and V is TRBV5-4; D call uncertain. V dropped 1 base and J dropped 0 bases, with 13 bases sitting between them. The CDR3 loop spans 16 amino acids. Germline V gene lookup returns CDR1 SGHNT and CDR2 YYREEE (reference sequence). CDR3 loop: CASSLKEGGMNTEAFF. CDR3 coding DNA: TGTGCCAGCAGCTTGAAGGAGGGAGGGATGAACACTGAAGCTTTCTTT.

This clone occurred a few times. This specimen includes other DNA sequences encoding the same CDR3. The chain is built from TRBV7-9 and TRBJ1-5; 9 bases agree with TRBD1. Germline CDR1 is SEHNR and CDR2 is FQNEAQ (reference sequence). This CDR3 is 15 amino acids long. V shed 6 bases, J shed 7 bases, and the junction held 10 bases outside the gene matches. The CDR3: CASSPGTGREQPQHF. Here the CDR3 DNA reads TGTGCCAGCAGTCCTGGGACAGGGAGAGAGCAGCCCCAGCATTTT.

This clone was detected a few times. This rearrangement joins TRBV2 to TRBJ1-6; 7 positions agree with TRBD1. The CDR3 sequence is 15 residues long. V shed 5 bases and J 10 bases; nucleotides not matched to a gene: 11. Germline values: CDR1 SNHLY, CDR2 FYNNEI. CDR3 sequence: CASSRTGTEDSPLHF. DNA of the CDR3: TGTGCCAGCAGTCGCACCGGGACAGAAGACTCACCCCTCCACTTT.

This clone was observed a few times. The chain recombines TRBV5-6 with TRBJ1-6, with TRBD1 identical over 7 bases. Germline CDR1 is SGHDT and CDR2 is YYEEEE. This CDR3 is built from 15 residues. The V gene end was trimmed by 4 bases and the J gene end by 5 bases; junction bases not matched to a gene: 6. DNA of the CDR3: TGTGCCAGCAGCGGCGGACAGGTTGATAATTCACCCCTCCACTTT. It yields the protein CASSGGQVDNSPLHF.

The table lists this clone with a few counts. V is TRBV7-2 and J is TRBJ1-2; 8 nucleotides agree with TRBD1. The V gene's germline CDR1 is SGHTA and CDR2 FQGNSA. The V and J ends lost 4 bases and 8 bases, in that order; junction bases with no gene match: 6. This CDR3 has 13 residues. The CDR3 DNA follows: TGTGCCAGCAGCTGGGACAGGCGGGAAGGCTACACCTTC. The encoded protein is CASSWDRREGYTF.

The CDR3: CASSPDRGLGYGYTF. In DNA form, the CDR3 reads TGTGCCAGCAGTCCTGACAGGGGGCTAGGCTATGGCTACACCTTC. The gene calls are TRBV28 and TRBJ1-2, with 10 bases that match TRBD1. Germline lookup yields CDR1 MDHEN and CDR2 SYDVKM. The CDR3 contains 15 residues. V shed 5 bases and J 4 bases; nucleotides not matched to a gene: 7.

This clone was counted a few times. CDR3 bases: TGTGCCAGCAGCCCCCAGGGTAGCACCGGGGAGCTGTTTTTT. Translating gives CASSPQGSTGELFF. The chain is built from TRBV9 and TRBJ2-2, with a possible D match to TRBD1 (5 bases). V dropped 4 bases and J dropped 4 bases, with 11 bases sitting between them. Germline CDR1 SGDLS, CDR2 YYNGEE. This CDR3 has 14 amino acids.

This chain joins TRBV7-9 and TRBJ2-7, with 9 bases fitting TRBD1. V lost 1 base, J lost 3 bases, and 4 bases stayed unmatched. The CDR3 contains 15 residues. CDR1 and CDR2 (germline): SEHNR, FQNEAQ (reference sequence). The CDR3 DNA reads as TGTGCCAGCAGCTTAGGGGTGACAGGGGGCTACGAGCAGTACTTC. Translation gives CASSLGVTGGYEQYF.

This clone showed up just a few times. This sequence joins TRBV21-1 and TRBJ1-2; the table's D call, TRBD1, has no DNA check behind it. TRBV21-1 is a pseudogene locus. This CDR3 is 17 amino acids long. The CDR3 loop reads CASSTALGYRKTYGYTF. CDR3 coding DNA: TGTGCCAGCAGTACGGCTTTAGGCTACAGAAAGACCTATGGCTACACCTTC.

This clone was observed a few times. The chain carries TRBV6-6 and TRBJ1-1; 7 nucleotides agree with TRBD1. This CDR3 is built from 13 residues. V dropped 5 bases and J dropped 5; count of bases not matched to a gene: 5. Germline V gene sequence: CDR1 MNHNY, CDR2 SVGAGI (reference sequence). The CDR3 loop reads CASSRQGRTEAFF. In DNA form, the CDR3 reads TGTGCCAGCAGTCGACAGGGCAGAACTGAAGCTTTCTTT.

In this sample, this clone turned up a few times. The chain couples TRBV10-3 to TRBJ2-5; 13 bases agree with TRBD2. CDR3 length: 15 residues. Germline CDR1 ENHRY, CDR2 SYGVKD. J lost 0 bases, V lost 6 bases, and 1 base had no gene match. The CDR3 bases are TGTGCCATCAGGACTAGCGGGGGGCACCAAGAGACCCAGTACTTC. This translates into CAIRTSGGHQETQYF.